Described below is a single TCR beta chain sequence and its context. What it recognizes is unknown. The sample comes from a study of shared clonotypes between healthy human individuals. Study context: The cohort comprised a couple of women and a few men. Their ages spanned 18 to 49 years. Study results and caveats: When compared with the clonotypes that were shared by all four sorted-subset donors, the non-shared clonotypes turned out to have lower generation probabilities. Inspection by rarefaction showed sorted-subset sequencing to be incomplete despite large depth.

Trimming removed 6 bases from V and 2 bases from J, with 20 bases in between. From germline, CDR1 is SNHLY and CDR2 FYNNEI. The CDR3 runs 16 residues. Naive CD8 isolation took CD45RO-negative cells positively selected for CCR7 and excluded terminally differentiated effector memory CD45RA+ cells. Recent acute infections and vaccinations were absent in the healthy HIV-negative adult donors. Produced via immunoSEQ multiplex PCR; TCRdb's table is partial and in-frame only. The data show 2 million to 2.5 million clones, with about 92% seen just once and 1.5% to 2% held by the top ten. Sequenced material: naive CD8+ T cells from PBMCs. The sequence came from a man aged 18 to 30 in good health. Some clones in this sample may be carry-over from other donors' samples. The chain links TRBV2 to TRBJ2-7; possible D gene TRBD1, 5 bases. DNA for the CDR3: TGTGCCAGCAGCGCACTAAAAAGGGGTCCCCCCTACGAGCAGTACTTC. The encoded protein is CASSALKRGPPYEQYF.